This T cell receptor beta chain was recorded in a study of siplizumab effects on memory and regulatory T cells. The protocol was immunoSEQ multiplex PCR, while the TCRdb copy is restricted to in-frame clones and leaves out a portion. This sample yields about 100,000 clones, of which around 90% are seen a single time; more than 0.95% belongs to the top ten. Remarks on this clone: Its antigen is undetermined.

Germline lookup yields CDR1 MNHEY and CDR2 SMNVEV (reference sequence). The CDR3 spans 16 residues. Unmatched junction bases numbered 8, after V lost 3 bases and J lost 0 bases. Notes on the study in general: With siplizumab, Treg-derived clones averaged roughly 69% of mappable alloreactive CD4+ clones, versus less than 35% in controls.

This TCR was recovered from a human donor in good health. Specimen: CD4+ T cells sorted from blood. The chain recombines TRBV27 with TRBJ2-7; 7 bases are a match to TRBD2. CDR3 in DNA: TGTGCCAGCAGTTTTGGAGGGCGGGAGATCTCCTACGAGCAGTACTTC. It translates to CASSFGGREISYEQYF.